This section outlines one T cell receptor (beta chain) sequence together with its context. The authors' processing: Amplification from reference gene primers served as the basis for estimated nucleated cell counts. Sequencing was performed with immunoSEQ multiplex PCR; in TCRdb, only in-frame clones are kept and a portion is missing. V and J calls and clone size are those listed in that table; D and trimming were worked out from the DNA. The data show about 24,000 clones, with less than 90% seen just once and over 15% held by the top ten. The germline CDR1 and CDR2 sequences are SGHNT and YENEEA. This CDR3 contains 15 residues. V dropped 4 bases and J dropped 6; count of bases not matched to a gene: 5. These data originate in a study of blood T cell repertoires in COVID-19. Study as a whole: Specimens from acute and convalescent COVID-19 originated in the United States, Italy and Spain. In each case, the material was cDNA or gDNA derived from T cells, B-cell-depleted T cells, or PBMCs.

The source material was peripheral blood. The sequence came from a human donor with acute or convalescent COVID-19. The donor label of this sample is uncertain. This chain uses TRBV11-3 with TRBJ2-1; the match to TRBD2 covers 11 bases. CDR3 in amino acids: CASSSGTSGINEQFF. The DNA of the CDR3 is TGTGCCAGCAGCTCCGGGACTAGCGGTATCAATGAGCAGTTCTTC.